The rows below give T cell receptor beta chains drawn from one sample of a study of cytomegalovirus exposure and HLA in healthy donors. Profiled with immunoSEQ multiplex PCR; TCRdb holds only in-frame clones, not every one. The sample gives approximately 98,000 clones, about 81% of which show up once; roughly 11% is in the top ten. The source material was PBMCs. Receptors originate from a man between 18 and 35 years old in good health and CMV-seropositive. CDR3s include the opening cysteine and the closing phenylalanine or tryptophan. A D gene is named only where the DNA matches it firmly. Where a row states a size, it is once, few, many or the class of an expanded clone; other rows omit it.

v_call	d_call	j_call	clone_size	cdr3_length	cdr3_aa	cdr3_nt
TRBV4-1	TRBD1	TRBJ1-1	NA	18	CASSQSLQGPNLGAEAFF	TGCGCCAGCAGCCAAAGCTTACAGGGGCCCAATCTCGGGGCTGAAGCTTTCTTT
TRBV13	TRBD2	TRBJ2-7	NA	14	CASSLAGRAYEQYF	TGTGCCAGCAGCTTAGCCGGGAGGGCCTACGAGCAGTACTTC
TRBV2	NA	TRBJ2-5	NA	15	CASSEILQGQETQYF	TGTGCCAGCAGTGAAATATTGCAGGGACAAGAGACCCAGTACTTC
TRBV14	TRBD1	TRBJ2-1	NA	18	CASSQFDRGQGAYNEQFF	TGTGCCAGCAGCCAGTTCGACCGGGGACAGGGTGCCTACAATGAGCAGTTCTTC
TRBV4-2	TRBD2	TRBJ2-5	few	15	CASSQASGTQETQYF	TGTGCCAGCAGCCAGGCTAGCGGGACGCAAGAGACCCAGTACTTC
TRBV11-2	TRBD1	TRBJ2-1	NA	15	CASSLDRASYNEQFF	TGTGCCAGCAGCCTAGACAGGGCCTCCTACAATGAGCAGTTCTTC
TRBV5-5	TRBD2	TRBJ2-4	few	15	CASSSRPASGGLFLF	TGTGCCAGCAGCTCCCGGCCGGCTAGCGGGGGGCTTTTCTTATTC
TRBV6-1	NA	TRBJ2-2	NA	13	CASNSGYTGELFF	TGTGCCAGCAATTCGGGGTACACCGGGGAGCTGTTTTTT
TRBV10-3	TRBD1	TRBJ1-1	few	15	CAIRDYRGLDTEAFF	TGTGCCATCAGAGATTACAGGGGGCTAGACACTGAAGCTTTCTTT
TRBV10-3	NA	TRBJ1-1	NA	14	CAISGGTGRTEAFF	TGTGCCATCAGTGGTGGAACGGGAAGGACTGAAGCTTTCTTT
TRBV18	NA	TRBJ1-1	NA	14	CASSEQRKNTEAFF	TGTGCCAGCTCCGAACAGAGAAAGAACACTGAAGCTTTCTTT
TRBV11-3	NA	TRBJ2-5	NA	13	CASAGQEGETQYF	TGTGCCAGCGCCGGCCAGGAGGGAGAGACCCAGTACTTC
TRBV28	NA	TRBJ1-1	few	15	CASSARVTGDTEAFF	TGTGCCAGCAGTGCCCGAGTCACAGGCGACACTGAAGCTTTCTTT
TRBV6-6	TRBD1	TRBJ2-5	NA	14	CASRSPQGAETQYF	TGTGCCAGCAGATCCCCCCAGGGGGCGGAGACCCAGTACTTC
TRBV21-1	NA	TRBJ1-1	NA	14	CASSKAPRLTEAFF	TGTGCCAGCAGCAAAGCCCCGCGGCTCACTGAAGCTTTCTTT
TRBV18	TRBD1	TRBJ1-6	NA	14	CASSPDRINSPLHF	TGTGCCAGCTCACCGGACAGGATTAATTCACCCCTCCACTTT
TRBV5-1	NA	TRBJ1-2	NA	14	CASSSSPGDYGYTF	TGCGCCAGCAGCTCCAGCCCGGGGGACTATGGCTACACCTTC
TRBV7-9	TRBD2	TRBJ2-7	NA	14	CASRGAGGSYEQYF	TGTGCCAGCAGGGGCGCGGGGGGCTCCTACGAGCAGTACTTC
TRBV27	NA	TRBJ2-7	NA	13	CASSPGSWDEQYF	TGTGCCAGCAGTCCCGGGTCATGGGACGAGCAGTACTTC
TRBV30	TRBD2	TRBJ2-7	few	14	CAWRTSGGTYEQYF	TGTGCCTGGCGGACTAGCGGGGGAACTTACGAGCAGTACTTC
TRBV10-1	NA	TRBJ2-1	NA	13	CASSAGGLNEQFF	TGCGCCAGCAGTGCGGGGGGCCTCAATGAGCAGTTCTTC
TRBV4-1	NA	TRBJ2-7	NA	13	CASSQQGFYEQYF	TGCGCCAGCAGCCAGCAGGGGTTCTACGAGCAGTACTTC
TRBV5-1	TRBD1	TRBJ1-5	few	15	CASSLEGQSNQPQHF	TGCGCCAGCAGCTTGGAGGGACAGTCCAATCAGCCCCAGCATTTT
TRBV30	NA	TRBJ2-3	NA	12	CAWSLTSDTQYF	TGTGCCTGGAGTTTAACTTCAGATACGCAGTATTTT
TRBV10-2	TRBD1	TRBJ2-2	NA	15	CASSSTGGITGELFF	TGCGCCAGCAGTTCGACAGGGGGGATAACCGGGGAGCTGTTTTTT
TRBV7-2	NA	TRBJ1-5	NA	15	CASSLRLGGNQPQHF	TGTGCCAGCAGCTTAAGGTTAGGGGGCAATCAGCCCCAGCATTTT
TRBV19	NA	TRBJ1-6	NA	13	CASTPRTESPLHF	TGTGCCAGTACCCCCCGGACAGAGTCACCCCTCCACTTT
TRBV18	NA	TRBJ1-6	NA	14	CASSRQADNSPLHF	TGTGCCAGCTCACGGCAGGCCGATAATTCACCCCTCCACTTT
TRBV27	NA	TRBJ2-3	few	16	CASSLTGTIWADTQYF	TGTGCCAGCAGTTTAACCGGTACTATCTGGGCAGATACGCAGTATTTT
TRBV6-5	TRBD1	TRBJ2-2	NA	15	CASRDTGGITGELFF	TGTGCCAGCAGGGATACAGGGGGTATCACCGGGGAGCTGTTTTTT
TRBV5-1	TRBD1	TRBJ1-4	NA	15	CASSLDRAVFEKLFF	TGCGCCAGCAGCCTCGACAGGGCAGTTTTCGAAAAACTGTTTTTT
TRBV6-1	TRBD2	TRBJ2-2	NA	15	CASTPGTRFTGELFF	TGTGCCAGCACCCCCGGGACTAGGTTCACCGGGGAGCTGTTTTTT
TRBV18	TRBD1	TRBJ2-3	once	13	CATQGQGTDTQYF	TGTGCCACCCAGGGACAGGGCACAGATACGCAGTATTTT
TRBV4-1	NA	TRBJ2-1	NA	15	CASGGGRGSYNEQFF	TGCGCCAGCGGGGGGGGCCGGGGCTCCTACAATGAGCAGTTCTTC
TRBV10-3	TRBD2	TRBJ2-7	NA	16	CAIGTSGTSASYEQYF	TGTGCCATCGGTACCAGCGGGACCTCCGCCTCCTACGAGCAGTACTTC
TRBV4-1	NA	TRBJ1-1	NA	13	CASSQIGNTEAFF	TGCGCCAGCAGCCAAATCGGGAACACTGAAGCTTTCTTT
TRBV30	TRBD2	TRBJ2-1	once	18	CAWSVLIGTSAAYNEQFF	TGTGCCTGGAGTGTACTGATCGGGACTAGCGCCGCCTACAATGAGCAGTTCTTC
TRBV28	TRBD1	TRBJ2-7	NA	17	CASSPPIFGTETWEQYF	TGTGCCAGCAGCCCACCTATCTTCGGGACAGAAACGTGGGAGCAGTACTTC
TRBV2	TRBD1	TRBJ1-4	few	15	CASSEATGINEKLFF	TGTGCCAGCAGTGAGGCGACAGGGATTAATGAAAAACTGTTTTTT
TRBV6-4	TRBD1	TRBJ1-5	NA	15	CASKRRDRCYQPQHF	TGTGCCAGCAAAAGAAGGGACAGGTGTTATCAGCCCCAGCATTTT
TRBV28	NA	TRBJ1-1	NA	14	CASSYPGTRTEAFF	TGTGCCAGCAGCTATCCCGGGACTAGGACTGAAGCTTTCTTT
TRBV4-1	NA	TRBJ1-5	NA	14	CASSSGVFNQPQHF	TGCGCCAGCAGTTCAGGGGTTTTCAATCAGCCCCAGCATTTT
TRBV20-1	NA	TRBJ1-2	few	11	CSASPGDGYTF	TGCAGTGCTAGTCCAGGGGATGGCTACACCTTC
TRBV28	NA	TRBJ2-7	NA	13	CASRIDSSYEQYF	TGTGCCAGTCGGATAGACAGCTCCTACGAGCAGTACTTC
TRBV5-1	NA	TRBJ2-4	NA	14	CASSNTGAENIQYF	TGCGCCAGCAGCAATACAGGTGCAGAAAACATTCAGTACTTC
TRBV2	NA	TRBJ2-2	NA	13	CASSEIVTGELFF	TGTGCCAGCAGTGAAATCGTCACCGGGGAGCTGTTTTTT
TRBV7-9	NA	TRBJ1-1	few	15	CASSLRRGDGTEAFF	TGTGCCAGCAGCTTAAGGCGGGGAGACGGCACTGAAGCTTTCTTT
TRBV7-9	NA	TRBJ1-4	NA	15	CASSLVREPNEKLFF	TGTGCCAGCAGCTTAGTCCGGGAACCGAATGAAAAACTGTTTTTT